This T cell receptor beta chain emerged from a study of cytomegalovirus exposure and HLA in healthy donors. Study results and limitations: For most subjects, TCR beta sequences were reported to predict HLA-A and HLA-B alleles with accuracy. Among TCR beta chains, those listed as cytomegalovirus-associated numbered some 160.

Germline-derived CDR1 and CDR2 are SGHVT and SQSDAQ. The CDR3 is 15 residues long. The V end was cut by 5 bases, the J end by 2 bases, with 16 bases between. The donors were healthy bone marrow donors. This clone has just one count. The antigen is undetermined. Use of 60 Vbeta and 13 Jbeta primers characterized the PCR. Method: immunoSEQ multiplex PCR; TCRdb's copy keeps in-frame clones and lacks some. This sample carries 100,000 or so clones, over 65% of them seen once, and the ten largest clones take about 7.5%. The source is a middle-aged man in good health and CMV-seropositive. What was sequenced was PBMCs. The rearrangement links TRBV7-4 to TRBJ2-7, with a possible D match to TRBD1 (5 bases). The CDR3 nucleotides read TGTGCCAGCAGCCACTCCCGGACACCCACCTACGAGCAGTACTTC. Amino acid sequence: CASSHSRTPTYEQYF.